This is a list of T cell receptor beta chains from one sample in a study of identical twins. TCRdb reprocessed the 5' RACE reads via MiXCR and lists one record per CDR3 protein. Here the sample spans about 530,000 distinct CDR3 sequences, about 20% being singletons. The same sample was also studied in work on yellow fever vaccine responses in identical twins.

The sample taken for sequencing was CD4+ T cells sorted from blood. Receptors originate from a woman under 30 in good health. The CDR3 runs from the conserved cysteine through the conserved F or W. The order of the fields is J gene, V gene, clone size, D gene, CDR3 protein, CDR3 DNA. The D gene is left open where the match is weak. The size field is filled for only some rows; it gives once, few, many or a size class.

>TRBJ2-1|TRBV5-5|NA|TRBD1
CASSGERQGGGNEQFF
TGTGCCAGCAGCGGGGAACGACAGGGGGGGGGCAATGAGCAGTTCTTC
>TRBJ2-5|TRBV28|NA|NA
CASRPPTYGTQYF
TGTGCCAGCAGACCCCCTACATATGGGACCCAGTACTTC
>TRBJ2-5|TRBV5-1|few|NA
CATSSLGAAQETQYF
TGCGCCACCTCATCGCTAGGGGCGGCACAAGAGACCCAGTACTTC
>TRBJ1-4|TRBV5-5|NA|TRBD1
CASSWVDRGIEKLFF
TGTGCCAGCAGCTGGGTAGACAGGGGGATTGAGAAACTGTTTTTT
>TRBJ2-3|TRBV12-3/TRBV12-4|NA|TRBD2
CASSLGTIAQYF
TGTGCCAGCAGTCTCGGGACTATCGCGCAGTATTTT
>TRBJ2-2|TRBV5-5|NA|NA
CASSSGAYRDTGELFF
TGTGCCAGCAGCTCCGGGGCCTATAGGGACACCGGGGAGCTGTTTTTT
>TRBJ2-1|TRBV9|NA|NA
CASSAGTSRGNEQFF
TGTGCCAGCAGCGCCGGGACTTCCAGGGGGAATGAGCAGTTCTTC
>TRBJ1-5|TRBV12-3/TRBV12-4|NA|NA
CASSLNGQIGNQPQHF
TGTGCCAGCAGTTTAAACGGACAGATCGGGAATCAGCCCCAGCATTTT
>TRBJ2-1|TRBV6-1|NA|TRBD1
CASREPGQANNEQFF
TGTGCCAGCAGAGAGCCGGGACAGGCGAACAATGAGCAGTTCTTC
>TRBJ1-2|TRBV20-1|NA|TRBD1
CSAREGQGTNYGYTF
TGCAGTGCTAGGGAAGGACAGGGTACTAACTATGGCTACACCTTC
>TRBJ2-3|TRBV21-1|NA|NA
CASSNGHTDTQYF
TGTGCCAGCAGCAACGGTCACACAGATACGCAGTATTTT
>TRBJ2-7|TRBV14|NA|TRBD1
CASSHPGTGFREQYF
TGTGCCAGCAGCCACCCCGGGACAGGGTTTCGGGAGCAGTACTTC
>TRBJ2-3|TRBV10-3|NA|NA
CAISPEASYADTQYF
TGTGCCATCAGCCCGGAGGCTAGCTACGCAGATACGCAGTATTTT
>TRBJ2-7|TRBV7-3|few|TRBD1
CASSSDRGREQYF
TGTGCCAGCAGTTCCGACAGGGGCCGGGAGCAGTACTTC
>TRBJ2-1|TRBV12-3/TRBV12-4|many|NA
CASSLQWAGEGEFF
TGTGCCAGCAGTTTACAATGGGCCGGGGAAGGAGAGTTCTTC
>TRBJ2-2|TRBV7-8|few|TRBD2
CASSLATGTSGGASTGELFF
TGTGCCAGCAGCTTAGCCACCGGGACTAGCGGGGGGGCCTCCACCGGGGAGCTGTTTTTT